A single sample gave rise to the 4 T cell receptor beta chains below, sequenced in a study of beta chain features in type 1 diabetes. Findings and caveats of the study: TCRB CDR3s were moderately but significantly shorter in Type 1 diabetes patients in all four CD4+ subsets.

Investigators reverse transcribed all isolated RNA, so they sequenced expressed TCRB transcripts. The table came from immunoSEQ multiplex PCR; TCRdb's copy has only in-frame clones and leaves some out. The sample has hundreds of thousands of clones, around 9.3% seen once. These TCRs' antigens remain unknown. The sample taken for sequencing was central memory CD4+ T cells from blood. Receptors originate from a man aged 25 to 40 with type 1 diabetes.

This clone appeared many times. J is TRBJ2-7 and V is TRBV27, with TRBD1 matching over 8 bases. This CDR3 spans 15 amino acids. Trimming at V came to 3 bases and at J to 0 bases, leaving 4 bases not matched to a gene. Germline CDR1 is MNHEY and CDR2 is SMNVEV (reference sequence). The CDR3 DNA reads as TGTGCCAGCAGTTTCCGGACAGGGAGCTCCTACGAGCAGTACTTC. Its translation is CASSFRTGSSYEQYF.

This clone was detected many times. The chain has TRBV19 and TRBJ1-1; the D is unclear. Germline values: CDR1 LNHDA, CDR2 SQIVND (reference sequence). CDR3 length equals 12 residues. V was clipped by 5 bases and J by 1 base, with 5 bases between them. The CDR3 reads CASSFRNTEAFF. CDR3 nucleotides: TGTGCCAGTAGTTTTAGGAACACTGAAGCTTTCTTT.

The genes are TRBV18 and TRBJ2-2; 7 bases map to TRBD1. Trimming at V came to 3 bases and at J to 3 bases, leaving 7 bases not matched to a gene. Germline values: CDR1 KGHSH, CDR2 LQKENI. The CDR3 spans 16 residues. The CDR3 sequence: CASSPTGFDYTGELFF. The CDR3 coding sequence is TGTGCCAGCTCACCGACAGGGTTCGACTACACCGGGGAGCTGTTTTTT.

This clone has just a few counts. This sequence joins TRBV7-2 and TRBJ1-6, with D unresolved. The CDR3 loop spans 14 amino acids. From germline, CDR1 is SGHTA and CDR2 FQGNSA. With 1 base removed from V and 9 bases from J, the gap between germline ends came to 10 bases. This chain's CDR3 is CASSLGGFSSPLHF. The CDR3, as DNA: TGTGCCAGCAGCTTAGGGGGATTTAGTTCACCCCTCCACTTT. Full variable domain (outside the CDR3, taken from reference TRBV7-2 and TRBJ1-6): GAGVSQSPSNKVTEKGKDVELRCDPISGHTALYWYRQSLGQGLEFLIYFQGNSAPDKSGLPSDRFSAERTGGSVSTLTIQRTQQEDSAVYLCASSLGGFSSPLHFGNGTRLTVT.